A selection of T cell receptor beta chains follows, all from one sample in a study of radiotherapy plus CTLA-4 blockade in lung cancer. Generated by immunoSEQ multiplex PCR, the TCRdb table keeps only in-frame clones and is missing some. The table lists roughly 98,000 clones, 75% to 90% of them singletons. Sequenced here: peripheral blood, sampled from a patient treated with radiotherapy plus ipilimumab. The receptors shown here come from a human donor with non-small cell lung cancer who had a partial response to radiotherapy plus ipilimumab. Both conserved end residues are part of each CDR3. Each record gives: V gene, J gene, clone size, D gene, CDR3 protein, CDR3 DNA. The D gene is left open where the match is weak. The size field is filled for only some rows; it gives once, few, many or a size class.

V gene: TRBV5-1; J gene: TRBJ1-2; clone size: .; D gene: .; CDR3 protein: CASSRTSNNYGYTF; CDR3 DNA: TGCGCCAGCAGTCGGACAAGTAATAACTATGGCTACACCTTC
V gene: TRBV2; J gene: TRBJ1-3; clone size: .; D gene: .; CDR3 protein: CASRQGTGNTIYF; CDR3 DNA: TGTGCCAGCAGGCAGGGAACTGGAAACACCATATATTTT
V gene: TRBV9; J gene: TRBJ1-2; clone size: .; D gene: TRBD1; CDR3 protein: CASSVDGQGAYGYTF; CDR3 DNA: TGTGCCAGCAGCGTAGATGGACAGGGGGCTTATGGCTACACCTTC
V gene: TRBV11-3; J gene: TRBJ2-1; clone size: .; D gene: TRBD2; CDR3 protein: CASSASGLAGASPYNEQFF; CDR3 DNA: TGTGCCAGCAGCGCGTCGGGACTAGCGGGAGCGTCCCCCTACAATGAGCAGTTCTTC
V gene: TRBV12-5; J gene: TRBJ2-3; clone size: .; D gene: .; CDR3 protein: CASGSGDSTDTQYF; CDR3 DNA: TGTGCTAGTGGTTCGGGGGATAGCACAGATACGCAGTATTTT
V gene: TRBV7-2; J gene: TRBJ2-7; clone size: .; D gene: TRBD2; CDR3 protein: CASSFTSGPSPIYEQYF; CDR3 DNA: TGTGCCAGCAGTTTTACTAGCGGGCCGAGTCCTATCTACGAGCAGTACTTC
V gene: TRBV5-1; J gene: TRBJ2-7; clone size: .; D gene: .; CDR3 protein: CASSWDGGARYF; CDR3 DNA: TGCGCCAGCAGCTGGGATGGGGGGGCTCGGTACTTC
V gene: TRBV4-1; J gene: TRBJ1-3; clone size: few; D gene: TRBD1; CDR3 protein: CASSQGWKGAGNTIYF; CDR3 DNA: TGCGCCAGCAGCCAAGGTTGGAAGGGGGCCGGAAACACCATATATTTT
V gene: TRBV15; J gene: TRBJ2-7; clone size: .; D gene: .; CDR3 protein: CATSRGSGTLTYEQYF; CDR3 DNA: TGTGCCACCAGCAGAGGTAGCGGCACCCTGACCTACGAGCAGTACTTC
V gene: TRBV7-8; J gene: TRBJ1-1; clone size: few; D gene: .; CDR3 protein: CASSSRREGSTEAFF; CDR3 DNA: TGTGCCAGCAGCTCCCGTCGGGAGGGGAGCACTGAAGCTTTCTTT
V gene: TRBV5-1; J gene: TRBJ1-4; clone size: once; D gene: TRBD1; CDR3 protein: CASSGGQGFNEKLFF; CDR3 DNA: TGCGCCAGCAGCGGAGGACAGGGCTTTAATGAAAAACTGTTTTTT
V gene: TRBV6-5; J gene: TRBJ1-1; clone size: few; D gene: TRBD1; CDR3 protein: CASTTGQGAGTEAFF; CDR3 DNA: TGTGCCAGCACGACCGGACAGGGGGCCGGCACTGAAGCTTTCTTT
V gene: TRBV5-1; J gene: TRBJ1-1; clone size: .; D gene: .; CDR3 protein: CASSLDRSSTEAFF; CDR3 DNA: TGCGCCAGCAGCCTTGACAGGTCTAGCACTGAAGCTTTCTTT
V gene: TRBV19; J gene: TRBJ2-3; clone size: few; D gene: TRBD2; CDR3 protein: CASSTLLGLADATDTQYF; CDR3 DNA: TGTGCCAGTAGTACCCTTCTTGGACTAGCGGATGCCACAGATACGCAGTATTTT
V gene: TRBV18; J gene: TRBJ1-1; clone size: .; D gene: TRBD1; CDR3 protein: CASSPNQGGLLEAFF; CDR3 DNA: TGTGCCAGCTCACCGAACCAGGGGGGCCTGCTTGAAGCTTTCTTT
V gene: TRBV5-1; J gene: TRBJ1-2; clone size: .; D gene: .; CDR3 protein: CASSLGTTRDGYTF; CDR3 DNA: TGCGCCAGCAGCTTAGGGACAACCAGGGATGGCTACACCTTC
V gene: TRBV5-6; J gene: TRBJ1-6; clone size: .; D gene: .; CDR3 protein: CASSFGGNNSPLHF; CDR3 DNA: TGTGCCAGCAGCTTTGGGGGGAACAATTCACCCCTCCACTTT
V gene: TRBV10-3; J gene: TRBJ2-1; clone size: .; D gene: TRBD2; CDR3 protein: CATLPGTGTSGAYNEQFF; CDR3 DNA: TGTGCCACCCTCCCAGGGACAGGGACTAGCGGGGCTTACAATGAGCAGTTCTTC
V gene: TRBV11-3; J gene: TRBJ2-7; clone size: .; D gene: .; CDR3 protein: CASSYTGKGSYEQYF; CDR3 DNA: TGTGCCAGCAGCTATACAGGGAAGGGTTCCTACGAGCAGTACTTC
V gene: TRBV5-1; J gene: TRBJ1-1; clone size: .; D gene: .; CDR3 protein: CASSLALGEAFF; CDR3 DNA: TGCGCCAGCAGCTTGGCCCTAGGTGAAGCTTTCTTT
V gene: TRBV4-1; J gene: TRBJ2-7; clone size: .; D gene: TRBD2; CDR3 protein: CASGGSGNSYEQYF; CDR3 DNA: TGCGCCAGCGGGGGAAGCGGGAACTCCTACGAGCAGTACTTC
V gene: TRBV4-1; J gene: TRBJ1-1; clone size: once; D gene: .; CDR3 protein: CASSLNRASNTEAFF; CDR3 DNA: TGCGCCAGCAGCCTAAACAGGGCATCGAACACTGAAGCTTTCTTT
V gene: TRBV6-5; J gene: TRBJ1-3; clone size: .; D gene: .; CDR3 protein: CASSGLGNTIYF; CDR3 DNA: TGTGCCAGCAGTGGGCTCGGAAACACCATATATTTT
V gene: TRBV27; J gene: TRBJ2-3; clone size: .; D gene: TRBD2; CDR3 protein: CASSPLSGSLTDTQYF; CDR3 DNA: TGTGCCAGCAGCCCGCTAAGCGGGAGTCTGACAGATACGCAGTATTTT
V gene: TRBV7-3; J gene: TRBJ2-1; clone size: .; D gene: TRBD2; CDR3 protein: CASSPRGTSDEQFF; CDR3 DNA: TGTGCCAGCAGCCCCCGGGGGACTAGCGATGAGCAGTTCTTC
V gene: TRBV5-1; J gene: TRBJ2-7; clone size: .; D gene: TRBD2; CDR3 protein: CASSLGLTSGRSNEQYF; CDR3 DNA: TGCGCCAGCAGCTTGGGTTTGACTAGCGGGAGATCGAACGAGCAGTACTTC
V gene: TRBV28; J gene: TRBJ2-2; clone size: once; D gene: .; CDR3 protein: CASSLLAGSNTGELFF; CDR3 DNA: TGTGCCAGCAGTTTATTGGCGGGTTCGAACACCGGGGAGCTGTTTTTT
V gene: TRBV7-7; J gene: TRBJ1-3; clone size: .; D gene: .; CDR3 protein: CASSLSVSGNTIYF; CDR3 DNA: TGTGCCAGCAGCTTGTCCGTCTCTGGAAACACCATATATTTT
V gene: TRBV27; J gene: TRBJ2-7; clone size: .; D gene: .; CDR3 protein: CASQLGQFYEQYF; CDR3 DNA: TGTGCCAGCCAATTAGGACAGTTCTACGAGCAGTACTTC
V gene: TRBV18; J gene: TRBJ1-1; clone size: .; D gene: TRBD1; CDR3 protein: CASSGDSRRSAFF; CDR3 DNA: TGTGCCAGCTCCGGGGACAGTAGAAGAAGCGCTTTCTTT
V gene: TRBV18; J gene: TRBJ2-2; clone size: .; D gene: TRBD1; CDR3 protein: CASSPGTGGSTGELFF; CDR3 DNA: TGTGCCAGCTCACCTGGGACAGGGGGGAGCACCGGGGAGCTGTTTTTT
V gene: TRBV15; J gene: TRBJ2-7; clone size: .; D gene: TRBD1; CDR3 protein: CATSDDRERSYEQYF; CDR3 DNA: TGTGCCACCAGCGACGACAGGGAGCGCTCCTACGAGCAGTACTTC
V gene: TRBV7-6; J gene: TRBJ2-5; clone size: .; D gene: TRBD1; CDR3 protein: CASSRGTGNQETQYF; CDR3 DNA: TGCGCCAGCAGCCGTGGGACAGGGAACCAAGAGACCCAGTACTTC
V gene: TRBV19; J gene: TRBJ2-7; clone size: .; D gene: .; CDR3 protein: CASSAGDEQYF; CDR3 DNA: TGTGCCAGTAGTGCCGGGGACGAGCAGTACTTC
V gene: TRBV19; J gene: TRBJ2-3; clone size: once; D gene: .; CDR3 protein: CASSIGDTTDTQYF; CDR3 DNA: TGTGCCAGTAGTATAGGGGACACCACAGATACGCAGTATTTT
V gene: TRBV27; J gene: TRBJ2-1; clone size: once; D gene: .; CDR3 protein: CASSRPSWEYNEQFF; CDR3 DNA: TGTGCCAGCAGTCGACCGTCCTGGGAGTACAATGAGCAGTTCTTC
V gene: TRBV11-2; J gene: TRBJ2-7; clone size: .; D gene: TRBD1; CDR3 protein: CASRRGTGEPYEQYF; CDR3 DNA: TGTGCCAGCAGACGCGGGACAGGTGAACCCTACGAGCAGTACTTC
V gene: TRBV5-1; J gene: TRBJ2-5; clone size: .; D gene: TRBD1; CDR3 protein: CASSGTDQETQYF; CDR3 DNA: TGCGCCAGTTCCGGGACAGATCAAGAGACCCAGTACTTC
V gene: TRBV6-5; J gene: TRBJ1-1; clone size: .; D gene: .; CDR3 protein: CASSYSEAGGAFF; CDR3 DNA: TGTGCCAGCAGTTACTCGGAGGCCGGAGGGGCTTTCTTT
V gene: TRBV30; J gene: TRBJ2-5; clone size: .; D gene: TRBD2; CDR3 protein: CAWRGGTAGGLQETQYF; CDR3 DNA: TGTGCCTGGCGGGGGGGGACTGCGGGAGGACTTCAAGAGACCCAGTACTTC
V gene: TRBV5-4; J gene: TRBJ2-7; clone size: .; D gene: TRBD2; CDR3 protein: CASSLDAGGDEQYF; CDR3 DNA: TGTGCCAGCAGCTTGGATGCGGGAGGGGACGAGCAGTACTTC
V gene: TRBV19; J gene: TRBJ2-7; clone size: .; D gene: TRBD2; CDR3 protein: CAISKLAANYEQYF; CDR3 DNA: TGTGCCATTAGTAAACTAGCGGCTAACTACGAGCAGTACTTC
V gene: TRBV10-1; J gene: TRBJ2-2; clone size: once; D gene: .; CDR3 protein: CASREGSTGELFF; CDR3 DNA: TGCGCCAGCAGGGAAGGGAGCACCGGGGAGCTGTTTTTT
V gene: TRBV5-1; J gene: TRBJ1-1; clone size: .; D gene: .; CDR3 protein: CASSHPGQNTEAFF; CDR3 DNA: TGCGCCAGCAGCCACCCTGGCCAGAACACTGAAGCTTTCTTT
V gene: TRBV6-5; J gene: TRBJ2-2; clone size: .; D gene: .; CDR3 protein: CASKRVQGTGELFF; CDR3 DNA: TGTGCCAGCAAAAGGGTTCAGGGTACCGGGGAGCTGTTTTTT
V gene: TRBV7-8; J gene: TRBJ2-7; clone size: .; D gene: .; CDR3 protein: CASSLEQDLGEQYF; CDR3 DNA: TGTGCCAGCAGCTTAGAACAGGACCTGGGCGAGCAGTACTTC